This T cell receptor (beta chain) is drawn from a study of T-cell reconstitution after alpha-beta-depleted transplantation in children. V lost 6 bases and J lost 7; bases outside the gene matches: 21. Per germline, CDR1 ENHRY and CDR2 SYGVKD. The length of the CDR3 is 18 residues. This clonotype was seen many times. Its specificity is unknown. Study-level findings and limits: The study reportedly traced alpha-beta T cells about two months after transplant to several hundred expanded graft clones. Counts and diversity of T cells one year after transplant came mostly from newly produced T cells. Where some patients showed high TCRbeta diversity at day 60, it came from recipient T cells and thymic progenitors that had survived.

A library of TCRbeta sequences, prepared with unique molecular identifiers, was generated. TCRdb reprocessed the PCR reads via MiXCR and lists one record per CDR3 protein. Counted here are hundreds of thousands of distinct CDR3 sequences, about 11% occurring once; the ten biggest clones make up about 2.1%. The V gene is TRBV10-3, the J gene TRBJ2-1; 7 bases align to TRBD1. The specimen was PBMCs, collected before TCRalphabeta/CD19-depleted stem cell transplant. This clonotype originated in a child under 10 years old with inherited bone marrow failure, due to receive a stem cell transplant. DNA of the CDR3: TGTGCCATCAGCCTCCTCCCCCCCAGGGGGAAAGTAAATAATGAGCAGTTCTTC. It yields the protein CAISLLPPRGKVNNEQFF.